The clone carrying this T cell receptor (beta chain) showed up just a few times. Its antigen is not known. Looked up from germline, CDR1 is MDHEN and CDR2 is SYDVKM. There are 14 residues in the CDR3. Trimming removed 3 bases from V and 9 bases from J, with 12 bases in between. Libraries were prepared by immunoSEQ multiplex PCR; TCRdb keeps only in-frame clonotypes and omits some of them. The repertoire holds roughly 490,000 clones, with 79% as singletons. These data come from a study of shared clonotypes between healthy human individuals. About the research overall: A couple of female and a few male donors aged 18 to 49 were enrolled.

Regarding the study as a whole: Sampling used blood alone; tissue repertoires probably differ.

This clonotype was sampled from a woman aged 40 to 50 in good health. Some clones in this sample may be carry-over from other donors' samples. Material for sequencing was PBMCs. The chain links TRBV28 to TRBJ1-6; D might be TRBD1 (6 bases). CDR3 sequence: CASSLETGFSPLHF. The CDR3 nucleotides read TGTGCCAGCAGTTTGGAGACAGGCTTTTCACCCCTCCACTTT.